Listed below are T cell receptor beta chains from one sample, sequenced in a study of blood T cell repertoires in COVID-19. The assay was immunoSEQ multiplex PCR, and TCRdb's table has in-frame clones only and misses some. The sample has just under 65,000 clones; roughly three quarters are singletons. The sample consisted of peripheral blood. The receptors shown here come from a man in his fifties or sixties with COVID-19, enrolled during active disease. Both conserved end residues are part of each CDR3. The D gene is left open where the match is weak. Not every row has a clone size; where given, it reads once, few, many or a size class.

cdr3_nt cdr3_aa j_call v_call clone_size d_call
TGTGCCAGCACCCAAACGGTGAACTATGGCTACACCTTC CASTQTVNYGYTF TRBJ1-2 TRBV6-5 few NA
TGTGCCAGCACCATCCATGGGGACTTGGGCTATGGCTACACCTTC CASTIHGDLGYGYTF TRBJ1-2 TRBV7-9 NA NA
TGTGCCAGCGGAGTCGCGGGGATAGGCCAAGAGACCCAGTACTTC CASGVAGIGQETQYF TRBJ2-5 TRBV28 NA NA
TGTGCCAGCAAGGACAGAAACAATCAGCCCCAGCATTTT CASKDRNNQPQHF TRBJ1-5 TRBV19 NA NA
TGTGCCAGCAGTGGAGGCTTGGGAGGGTACAATCAGCCCCAGCATTTT CASSGGLGGYNQPQHF TRBJ1-5 TRBV6-1 NA NA
TGTGCCAGCAGCTTAGGGCACGGGCGGGGGTCTGGTCCGTTCTTC CASSLGHGRGSGPFF TRBJ2-1 TRBV11-2 NA TRBD2
TGTGCCAGCAGTCCGGGACAGGGGTGGCCCTATGGCTACACCTTC CASSPGQGWPYGYTF TRBJ1-2 TRBV7-2 NA TRBD1
TGTGCCAGCAGCCGCGAAAGCGGCTCTGGAAACACCATATATTTT CASSRESGSGNTIYF TRBJ1-3 TRBV6-5 once NA
TGCAGCGTTGGGCGGGGATCCTACGAGCAGTACTTC CSVGRGSYEQYF TRBJ2-7 TRBV29-1 NA NA
TGCGCCAGCAGCTTTTATTCAGGGACCTACGAGCAGTACTTC CASSFYSGTYEQYF TRBJ2-7 TRBV5-1 few NA
TGTGCCAGCAGCTTCAAGGCAGGGGTCTTTAGCACAGATACGCAGTATTTT CASSFKAGVFSTDTQYF TRBJ2-3 TRBV7-9 few NA
TGTGCCAGCAGTCCTGTAAGGACTAGTAAAGAGACCCAGTACTTC CASSPVRTSKETQYF TRBJ2-5 TRBV28 NA TRBD2
TGTGCCACCAGCACACGGGGCACAGGGGGGGAGACCCAGTACTTC CATSTRGTGGETQYF TRBJ2-5 TRBV24-1 once TRBD1
TGTGCCAGCTCACCCCCGGGACAGGGATGGAATTTT CASSPPGQGWNF TRBJ2-3 TRBV18 NA TRBD1
TGTGCCAGCAGCGGGGGACCTGGGACTAGCGGAGCCTACGAGCAGTACTTC CASSGGPGTSGAYEQYF TRBJ2-7 TRBV5-4 NA TRBD2
TGCGCCAGCAGCTTACAGGACGGGAACACTGAAGCTTTCTTT CASSLQDGNTEAFF TRBJ1-1 TRBV5-1 NA NA
TGTGCCAGCAGTCCTTCAGGGTTACAAGAGACCCAGTACTTC CASSPSGLQETQYF TRBJ2-5 TRBV28 NA NA
TGTGCCAGCAGCTTGTACGGGACCCAGTACTTC CASSLYGTQYF TRBJ2-5 TRBV5-4 NA NA
TGTGCCACCAGTCCGAAACAGGGACGTAGCAATCAGCCCCAGCATTTT CATSPKQGRSNQPQHF TRBJ1-5 TRBV24-1 few NA
TGTGCCAGCAGCGCGAACGCGGGTTTAGATACGCAGTATTTT CASSANAGLDTQYF TRBJ2-3 TRBV11-3 NA NA
TGTGCCAGCAGTCTACAGGGCTACACTGAAGCTTTCTTT CASSLQGYTEAFF TRBJ1-1 TRBV6-6 NA NA
TGTGCCAGCAAAGATTTCGGGACAGGGCTCAATGAGCAGTTCTTC CASKDFGTGLNEQFF TRBJ2-1 TRBV6-5 once TRBD1
TGTGCCATCAGTGGAGGACAGAGCGCGGTCGAGCAGTACTTC CAISGGQSAVEQYF TRBJ2-7 TRBV10-3 NA NA
TGTGCCAGCAGCCTTTTGAGGAACATTCAGTACTTC CASSLLRNIQYF TRBJ2-4 TRBV28 NA NA
TGTGCCAGCTCCCGGGGGGGAGGCAATGAGCAGTTCTTC CASSRGGGNEQFF TRBJ2-1 TRBV11-3 NA TRBD2
TGTGCCAGCAGCGGGACTAGCGGGGGCTACGAGCAGTACTTC CASSGTSGGYEQYF TRBJ2-7 TRBV3-1/TRBV3-2 NA TRBD2
TGTGCCAGCAGCCGCAGGGCAGGGGTTGAGGAGACCCAGTACTTC CASSRRAGVEETQYF TRBJ2-5 TRBV9 NA NA
TGTGCCTACCAAGCCAGGCTGAATGAAAAACTGTTTTTT CAYQARLNEKLFF TRBJ1-4 TRBV30 NA NA
TGTGCCAGCAGCCATCGAGGAGGCCCCCTCGGAGGGACCCAGTACTTC CASSHRGGPLGGTQYF TRBJ2-5 TRBV3-1/TRBV3-2 NA NA
TGTGCCTGGAGTCCGGAGAGTGGTGAAGCTTTCTTT CAWSPESGEAFF TRBJ1-1 TRBV30 many NA
TGTGCCAGCAGTCTGGGTAGCCTCTCTGGAAACACCATATATTTT CASSLGSLSGNTIYF TRBJ1-3 TRBV28 NA NA
TGTGCCAGCAGCGGACAGGGAGGTGGAAACACCATATATTTT CASSGQGGGNTIYF TRBJ1-3 TRBV11-2 NA TRBD1
TGTGCCAGCAGCCAAGATGGAGAGTCGGGAAACATTCAGTACTTC CASSQDGESGNIQYF TRBJ2-4 TRBV4-2 once NA
TGTGCAAGTCCCACCCGACAGGGACATGAAGCTTTCTTT CASPTRQGHEAFF TRBJ1-1 TRBV12-2 few NA
TGTGCCAGCAGCCAAGATGGCAGGGCAGGAAACACCATATATTTT CASSQDGRAGNTIYF TRBJ1-3 TRBV14 NA NA
TGTGCCAGCAGCACCCTAGCGGGGGGGCTCGAGCAGTACTTC CASSTLAGGLEQYF TRBJ2-7 TRBV5-6 NA TRBD2
TGCGCCAGCAGCTTGACCGGCGAGGCGTCAGATACGCAGTATTTT CASSLTGEASDTQYF TRBJ2-3 TRBV5-1 NA NA
TGTGCCAGCAGCCGCGGGACTAGCGGGGGATACAATTTT CASSRGTSGGYNF TRBJ2-3 TRBV3-1/TRBV3-2 NA TRBD2
TGTGCCAGCTCACCACCGCGACAGGGACGATCCAAAAACATTCAGTACTTC CASSPPRQGRSKNIQYF TRBJ2-4 TRBV18 NA TRBD1
TGTGCCAGCAGGCTAGCGGGAGGACGAGATGAGCAGTTCTTC CASRLAGGRDEQFF TRBJ2-1 TRBV6-5 NA TRBD2
TGTGCCAGCAGCTTAAGGGACATCCACGAGCAGTACTTC CASSLRDIHEQYF TRBJ2-7 TRBV11-2 once NA
TGTGCCAGCAGCGTAGGTTTCAGGGATGAGCAGTTCTTC CASSVGFRDEQFF TRBJ2-1 TRBV9 once NA
TGCGCCAGCAGCTTCCGCAGGGCTGGGTACAATGAGCAGTTCTTC CASSFRRAGYNEQFF TRBJ2-1 TRBV5-1 NA NA
TGTGCCAGCAGCTACCGGGACAGCAATTCACCCCTCCACTTT CASSYRDSNSPLHF TRBJ1-6 TRBV5-4 NA TRBD1
TGTGCCAGCAGCCTAAACTTAGCGGGGGTGAACTACAATGAGCAGTTCTTC CASSLNLAGVNYNEQFF TRBJ2-1 TRBV5-5 NA TRBD2
TGTGCCAGTAGTACGGGGACAGCGCAAGAGACCCAGTACTTC CASSTGTAQETQYF TRBJ2-5 TRBV19 NA TRBD1
TGTGCCAGCAGCTTAAGATTCAGGGCGCCCCAACCCCAGCATTTT CASSLRFRAPQPQHF TRBJ1-5 TRBV11-1 NA NA
TGTGCCAGCAGCTTAGCCGACAGGCTCACGGGGAACACTGAAGCTTTCTTT CASSLADRLTGNTEAFF TRBJ1-1 TRBV7-9 NA NA
TGTGCCAGCAGCCAAGACCTTGGACTAGCGGGAGAAGCGCAGTACTTC CASSQDLGLAGEAQYF TRBJ2-7 TRBV4-2 NA TRBD2
TGTGCCAGCAGTGCAACAGATAGCAATCAGCCCCAGCATTTT CASSATDSNQPQHF TRBJ1-5 TRBV2 NA NA
TGTGCCAGCAGCTCCCGCTACAGGGTCCGGGACTATGGCTACACCTTC CASSSRYRVRDYGYTF TRBJ1-2 TRBV5-4 NA NA
TGTGCCAGCAGCCCCGGACTAGCGGGAGCCCAGGGGGCCAAAAACATTCAGTACTTC CASSPGLAGAQGAKNIQYF TRBJ2-4 TRBV7-9 NA TRBD2
TGTGCCAGCTCGGTAGCCCCCTACAATGAGCAGTTCTTC CASSVAPYNEQFF TRBJ2-1 TRBV9 NA NA